This is a list of T cell receptor beta chains from one sample in a study of blood T cell repertoires in COVID-19. Data came from immunoSEQ multiplex PCR; TCRdb stores just in-frame clones and leaves some out. The sample shows roughly 100,000 clones, approximately 85% of them seen only once. The sequenced sample consisted of peripheral blood. These receptors all come from a woman of 80 years or more with active or convalescent COVID-19. CDR3s include the opening cysteine and the closing phenylalanine or tryptophan. The order of the fields is J gene, V gene, clone size, D gene, CDR3 DNA, CDR3 protein. The D gene is left open where the match is weak. Only part of the rows carry a size: once, few, many, or a class if the clone is expanded.

j_call: TRBJ2-2
v_call: TRBV5-1
clone_size: -
d_call: -
cdr3_nt: TGCGCCAGCAGCCAGACAGGGAACACCGGGGAGCTGTTTTTT
cdr3_aa: CASSQTGNTGELFF

j_call: TRBJ1-5
v_call: TRBV7-8
clone_size: -
d_call: TRBD1
cdr3_nt: TGTGCCAGCAACCTCGGGACAGCATATAGCAATCAGCCCCAGCATTTT
cdr3_aa: CASNLGTAYSNQPQHF

j_call: TRBJ2-5
v_call: TRBV18
clone_size: -
d_call: -
cdr3_nt: TGTGCCAGCTCACCTCGGCAGGGTTGGGAGACCCAGTACTTC
cdr3_aa: CASSPRQGWETQYF

j_call: TRBJ2-5
v_call: TRBV29-1
clone_size: -
d_call: TRBD2
cdr3_nt: TGCAGCGGTGGACTAGCGGGAGCCCGGCAGGCCCAGTACTTC
cdr3_aa: CSGGLAGARQAQYF

j_call: TRBJ2-3
v_call: TRBV11-2
clone_size: -
d_call: -
cdr3_nt: TGTGCCAGCAGCTTTTCGGGTGTCCCAGATACGCAGTATTTT
cdr3_aa: CASSFSGVPDTQYF

j_call: TRBJ2-1
v_call: TRBV5-1
clone_size: -
d_call: -
cdr3_nt: TGTGCCAGCAGCAAGCCTAGCTATGAGCAGTTCTTC
cdr3_aa: CASSKPSYEQFF

j_call: TRBJ2-7
v_call: TRBV4-1
clone_size: -
d_call: -
cdr3_nt: TGCGCCAGCAGCCAAGACAGCTCCTACGAGCAGTACTTC
cdr3_aa: CASSQDSSYEQYF

j_call: TRBJ2-1
v_call: TRBV10-2
clone_size: -
d_call: -
cdr3_nt: TGCGCCAGCAGTGAGTCGGGGGCGCAATACAATGAGCAGTTCTTC
cdr3_aa: CASSESGAQYNEQFF

j_call: TRBJ1-1
v_call: TRBV5-8
clone_size: -
d_call: -
cdr3_nt: TGTGCCAGCAATTTTGCGACAGCCAACACTGAAGCTTTCTTT
cdr3_aa: CASNFATANTEAFF

j_call: TRBJ2-7
v_call: TRBV3-1/TRBV3-2
clone_size: -
d_call: TRBD2
cdr3_nt: TGTGCCAGCAGCCCCAACCCCCTCGGACTAGCTAGTAGCTACGAGCAGTACTTC
cdr3_aa: CASSPNPLGLASSYEQYF

j_call: TRBJ1-5
v_call: TRBV10-3
clone_size: -
d_call: TRBD1
cdr3_nt: TGTGCCATCAGGGCCGAGGGACAGGGGTACAATCAGCCCCAGCATTTT
cdr3_aa: CAIRAEGQGYNQPQHF

j_call: TRBJ1-4
v_call: TRBV2
clone_size: -
d_call: -
cdr3_nt: TGTGCCAGCAGTGCGTCAGGGGTCCCTAATGAAAAACTGTTTTTT
cdr3_aa: CASSASGVPNEKLFF

j_call: TRBJ2-1
v_call: TRBV20-1
clone_size: -
d_call: TRBD2
cdr3_nt: TGCAGTGCTAGTCGTCCGGGAGGCCCGGGTGATGAGCAGTTCTTC
cdr3_aa: CSASRPGGPGDEQFF

j_call: TRBJ2-7
v_call: TRBV19
clone_size: -
d_call: TRBD1
cdr3_nt: TGTGCCAGCGGGACAGGGGTCTACGAGCAGTACTTC
cdr3_aa: CASGTGVYEQYF

j_call: TRBJ1-5
v_call: TRBV10-3
clone_size: -
d_call: -
cdr3_nt: TGTGCCATCAGTGAGTCCTACCAACCCCAGCATTTT
cdr3_aa: CAISESYQPQHF

j_call: TRBJ2-1
v_call: TRBV10-3
clone_size: few
d_call: -
cdr3_nt: TGTGCCATCGCGCCTCGAATCAATGAGCAGTTCTTC
cdr3_aa: CAIAPRINEQFF

j_call: TRBJ1-4
v_call: TRBV4-3
clone_size: -
d_call: TRBD1
cdr3_nt: TGCGCCAGCAGCCAAGATGGAGTGGACAGGGGTGAAAAACTGTTTTTT
cdr3_aa: CASSQDGVDRGEKLFF

j_call: TRBJ2-7
v_call: TRBV6-5
clone_size: -
d_call: TRBD2
cdr3_nt: TGTGCCAGCAGCCGTCCGGGGGGGCCCACCTACGAGCAGTACTTC
cdr3_aa: CASSRPGGPTYEQYF

j_call: TRBJ2-7
v_call: TRBV28
clone_size: -
d_call: -
cdr3_nt: TGTGCCAGCAGTTTTAGGCAGGGGATCTTCGAGCAGTACTTC
cdr3_aa: CASSFRQGIFEQYF

j_call: TRBJ1-6
v_call: TRBV28
clone_size: -
d_call: TRBD1
cdr3_nt: TGTGCCAGCAGTTTAACAACAGGGGGCCTTAATTCACCCCTCCACTTT
cdr3_aa: CASSLTTGGLNSPLHF

j_call: TRBJ2-5
v_call: TRBV21-1
clone_size: -
d_call: -
cdr3_nt: TGTGCCAGCAGCAAGAAGGTAATAGCGGAAGTCTCGGGAGAGACCCAGTACTTC
cdr3_aa: CASSKKVIAEVSGETQYF

j_call: TRBJ2-3
v_call: TRBV24-1
clone_size: -
d_call: TRBD1
cdr3_nt: TGTGCCACCAGTGATTTCGGACAGGGGAGGTCAGATACGCAGTATTTT
cdr3_aa: CATSDFGQGRSDTQYF

j_call: TRBJ2-3
v_call: TRBV30
clone_size: -
d_call: -
cdr3_nt: TGTGCCTGGAGTGTATTTCCGACAGATACGCAGTATTTT
cdr3_aa: CAWSVFPTDTQYF

j_call: TRBJ2-1
v_call: TRBV9
clone_size: -
d_call: TRBD2
cdr3_nt: TGTGCCAGCAGCGTAGAGGGCGGGGGCTACAATGAGCAGTTCTTC
cdr3_aa: CASSVEGGGYNEQFF

j_call: TRBJ1-4
v_call: TRBV2
clone_size: -
d_call: TRBD1
cdr3_nt: TGTGCCAGCAGTCCCCGACAGGGAAGGGCTGGGGAAAAACTGTTTTTT
cdr3_aa: CASSPRQGRAGEKLFF

j_call: TRBJ1-2
v_call: TRBV2
clone_size: once
d_call: TRBD1
cdr3_nt: TGTGCCAGCAGTTCCTCTAGGGGGACAGCCCTATATGGCTACACCTTC
cdr3_aa: CASSSSRGTALYGYTF

j_call: TRBJ2-5
v_call: TRBV5-3
clone_size: -
d_call: TRBD2
cdr3_nt: TGTGCCAGAAGCTCGTGCGGGAGGGGAGAGACCCAGTACTTC
cdr3_aa: CARSSCGRGETQYF

j_call: TRBJ1-1
v_call: TRBV6-6
clone_size: once
d_call: -
cdr3_nt: TGTGCCAGCAGTCCCCGAGGCCCTTTACGTAGCTTATCCCCTGAAGCTTTCTTT
cdr3_aa: CASSPRGPLRSLSPEAFF

j_call: TRBJ2-1
v_call: TRBV19
clone_size: once
d_call: TRBD2
cdr3_nt: TGTGCCAGTAGTACCGGGACTACCCGATACAATGAGCAGTTCTTC
cdr3_aa: CASSTGTTRYNEQFF

j_call: TRBJ2-1
v_call: TRBV11-2
clone_size: -
d_call: TRBD2
cdr3_nt: TGTGCCAGCAGCTTTGGGACTAGCGGTTCCTACAATGAGCAGTTCTTC
cdr3_aa: CASSFGTSGSYNEQFF

j_call: TRBJ2-2
v_call: TRBV5-6
clone_size: -
d_call: -
cdr3_nt: TGTGCCAGCAGCTCCTCATTAGCCGGGGAGCTGTTTTTT
cdr3_aa: CASSSSLAGELFF

j_call: TRBJ2-6
v_call: TRBV7-9
clone_size: -
d_call: -
cdr3_nt: TGTGCCAGCAGCTTTCCGGGCAGGGGGGTCAACGTCCTGACTTTC
cdr3_aa: CASSFPGRGVNVLTF

j_call: TRBJ2-3
v_call: TRBV4-2
clone_size: many
d_call: TRBD2
cdr3_nt: TGTGCCAGCAGCCAAGACTCTAGCGGGATGGGCACAGATACGCAGTATTTT
cdr3_aa: CASSQDSSGMGTDTQYF

j_call: TRBJ2-7
v_call: TRBV18
clone_size: -
d_call: TRBD1
cdr3_nt: TGTGCCAGCTCACCACCGGGACAGTTCTACGAGCAGTACTTC
cdr3_aa: CASSPPGQFYEQYF

j_call: TRBJ1-1
v_call: TRBV5-1
clone_size: -
d_call: -
cdr3_nt: TGTGCCAGCAGCTTGACCCGGACCGCGCTCGCAAAGGGGACTGAAGCTTTCTTT
cdr3_aa: CASSLTRTALAKGTEAFF

j_call: TRBJ2-5
v_call: TRBV7-8
clone_size: -
d_call: -
cdr3_nt: TGTGCCAGCAGCTTAGGAGGCACAACGGGGGAGACCCAGTACTTC
cdr3_aa: CASSLGGTTGETQYF

j_call: TRBJ2-1
v_call: TRBV6-2/TRBV6-3
clone_size: -
d_call: -
cdr3_nt: TGTGCCAGCAGTTGGTGGGAGGCTGGCAATGAGCAGTTCTTC
cdr3_aa: CASSWWEAGNEQFF

j_call: TRBJ2-6
v_call: TRBV5-1
clone_size: -
d_call: TRBD1
cdr3_nt: TGCGCCAGCAGCTTGGTGGGGCTTACAGGGGGTGGGGCCAACGTCCTGACTTTC
cdr3_aa: CASSLVGLTGGGANVLTF

j_call: TRBJ1-1
v_call: TRBV5-4
clone_size: -
d_call: -
cdr3_nt: TGTGCCAGCAGCTTGGACCCTTTGAGGACTGAAGCTTTCTTT
cdr3_aa: CASSLDPLRTEAFF